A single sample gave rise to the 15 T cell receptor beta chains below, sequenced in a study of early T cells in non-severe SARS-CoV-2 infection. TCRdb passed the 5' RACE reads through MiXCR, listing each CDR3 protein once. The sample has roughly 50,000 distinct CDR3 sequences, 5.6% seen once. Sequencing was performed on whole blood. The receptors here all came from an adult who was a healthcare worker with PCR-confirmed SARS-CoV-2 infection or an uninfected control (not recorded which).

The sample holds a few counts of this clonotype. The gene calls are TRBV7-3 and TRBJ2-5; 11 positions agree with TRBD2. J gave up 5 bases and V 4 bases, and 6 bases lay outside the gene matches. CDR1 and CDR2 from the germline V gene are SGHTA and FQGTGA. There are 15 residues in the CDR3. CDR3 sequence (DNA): TGTGCCAGCAGCTCTAGCGGGGGGCCACCGGAGACCCAGTACTTC. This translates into CASSSSGGPPETQYF.

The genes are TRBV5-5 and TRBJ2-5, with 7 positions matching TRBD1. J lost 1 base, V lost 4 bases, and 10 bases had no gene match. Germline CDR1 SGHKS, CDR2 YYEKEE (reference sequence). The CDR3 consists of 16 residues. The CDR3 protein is CASSNTGVATQETQYF. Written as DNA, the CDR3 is TGTGCCAGCAGCAATACAGGGGTAGCCACCCAAGAGACCCAGTACTTC.

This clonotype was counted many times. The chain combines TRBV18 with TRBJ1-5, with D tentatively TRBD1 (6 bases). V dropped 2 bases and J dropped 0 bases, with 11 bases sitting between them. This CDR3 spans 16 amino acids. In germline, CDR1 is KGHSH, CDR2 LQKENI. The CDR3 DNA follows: TGTGCCAGCTCACCAATAAGGACAGTTAGCAATCAGCCCCAGCATTTT. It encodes CASSPIRTVSNQPQHF.

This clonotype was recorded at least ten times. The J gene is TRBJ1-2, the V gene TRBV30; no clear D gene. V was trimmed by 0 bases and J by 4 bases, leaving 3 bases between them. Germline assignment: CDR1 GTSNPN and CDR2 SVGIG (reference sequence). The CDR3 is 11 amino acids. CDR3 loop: CAWSVGYGYTF. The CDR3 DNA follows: TGTGCCTGGAGTGTAGGCTATGGCTACACCTTC. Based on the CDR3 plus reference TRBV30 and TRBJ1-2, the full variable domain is SQTIHQWPATLVQPVGSPLSLECTVEGTSNPNLYWYRQAAGRGLQLLFYSVGIGQISSEVPQNLSASRPQDRQFILSSKKLLLSDSGFYLCAWSVGYGYTFGSGTRLTVV.

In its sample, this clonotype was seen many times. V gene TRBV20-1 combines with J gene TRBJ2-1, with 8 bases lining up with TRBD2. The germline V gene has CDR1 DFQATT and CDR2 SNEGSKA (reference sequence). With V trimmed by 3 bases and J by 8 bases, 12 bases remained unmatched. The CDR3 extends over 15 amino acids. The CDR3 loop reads CSARVQAGAPYEQFF. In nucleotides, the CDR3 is TGCAGTGCTAGGGTTCAAGCGGGGGCCCCGTATGAGCAGTTCTTC.

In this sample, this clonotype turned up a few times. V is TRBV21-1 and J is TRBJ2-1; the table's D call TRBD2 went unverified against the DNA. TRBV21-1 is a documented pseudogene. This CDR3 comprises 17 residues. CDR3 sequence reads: CASSKRGKLAPPNEQFF. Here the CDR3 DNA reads TGTGCCAGCAGCAAAAGGGGAAAGCTAGCCCCGCCGAATGAGCAGTTCTTC.

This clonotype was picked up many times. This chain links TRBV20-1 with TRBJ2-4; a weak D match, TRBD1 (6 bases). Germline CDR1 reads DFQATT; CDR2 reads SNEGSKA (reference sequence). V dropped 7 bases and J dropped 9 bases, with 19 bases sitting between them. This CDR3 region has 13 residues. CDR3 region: CSVTGGRGAIQYF. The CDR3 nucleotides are TGCAGTGTCACTGGGGGCAGAGGGGCCATTCAGTACTTC.

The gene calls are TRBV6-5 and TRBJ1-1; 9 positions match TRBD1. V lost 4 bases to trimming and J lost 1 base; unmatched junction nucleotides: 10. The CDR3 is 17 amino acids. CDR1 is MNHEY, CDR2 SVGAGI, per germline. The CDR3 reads CASSSPPGTGTNTEAFF. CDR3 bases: TGTGCCAGCAGTTCCCCACCCGGGACAGGGACGAACACTGAAGCTTTCTTT.

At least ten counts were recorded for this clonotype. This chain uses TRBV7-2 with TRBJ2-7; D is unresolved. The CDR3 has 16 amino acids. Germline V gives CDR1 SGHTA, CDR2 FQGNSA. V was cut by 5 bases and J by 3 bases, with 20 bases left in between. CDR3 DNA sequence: TGTGCCAGCAGCCCTTATAACAGCCCCTTGATCTACGAGCAGTACTTC. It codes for CASSPYNSPLIYEQYF.

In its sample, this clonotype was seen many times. The CDR3 DNA is TGTGCCAGCCACCAGGACGGCGTATTCCACGAGCAGTACTTC. Amino acid sequence: CASHQDGVFHEQYF. This chain joins TRBV2 and TRBJ2-7; D not certain. The ends were cut back, 8 bases at V and 5 bases at J, with 19 bases in the middle. Germline lookup yields CDR1 SNHLY and CDR2 FYNNEI. CDR3 length: 14 residues.

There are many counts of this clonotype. The CDR3 spells CASSFRMSYGYTF. Here the CDR3 DNA reads TGTGCCAGCAGTTTCAGGATGAGCTATGGCTACACCTTC. The chain combines TRBV12-3 or TRBV12-4 with TRBJ1-2; D not resolved. Trimming took off 3 bases at V and 4 bases at J, with 9 bases between the two ends. This CDR3 region has 13 residues.

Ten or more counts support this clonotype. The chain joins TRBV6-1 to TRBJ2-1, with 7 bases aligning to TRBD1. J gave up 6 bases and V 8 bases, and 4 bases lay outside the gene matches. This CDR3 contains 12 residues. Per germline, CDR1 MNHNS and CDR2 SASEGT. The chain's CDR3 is CASGDRLNEQFF. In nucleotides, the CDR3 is TGTGCCAGCGGGGACAGACTCAATGAGCAGTTCTTC.

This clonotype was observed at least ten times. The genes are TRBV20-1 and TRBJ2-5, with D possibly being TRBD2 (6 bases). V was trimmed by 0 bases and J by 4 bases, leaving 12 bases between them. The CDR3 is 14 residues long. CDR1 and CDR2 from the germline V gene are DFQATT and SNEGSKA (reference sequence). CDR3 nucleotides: TGCAGTGCTAGAGATAGGCGGGGCGGAGAGACCCAGTACTTC. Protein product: CSARDRRGGETQYF.

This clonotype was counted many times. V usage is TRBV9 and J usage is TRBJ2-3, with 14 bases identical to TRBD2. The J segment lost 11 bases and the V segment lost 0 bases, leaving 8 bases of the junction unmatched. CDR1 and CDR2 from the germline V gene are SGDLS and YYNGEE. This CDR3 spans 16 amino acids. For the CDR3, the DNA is TGTGCCAGCAGCGTAGCCCTGGGACTAGCGGGGGCCAGGCAGTATTTT. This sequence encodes CASSVALGLAGARQYF.

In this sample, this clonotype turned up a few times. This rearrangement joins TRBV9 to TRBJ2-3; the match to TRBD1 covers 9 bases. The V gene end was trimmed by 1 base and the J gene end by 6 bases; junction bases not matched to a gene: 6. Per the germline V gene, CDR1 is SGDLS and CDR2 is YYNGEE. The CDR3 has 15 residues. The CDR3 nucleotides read TGTGCCAGCAGCGTAAGGGACAGGGATTCGGATACGCAGTATTTT. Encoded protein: CASSVRDRDSDTQYF.